This T cell receptor beta chain was recorded in a study of blood T cell repertoires in COVID-19. CDR1 and CDR2 (germline): GTSNPN, SVGIG (reference sequence). Trimming pared 3 bases from V and 6 bases from J, leaving 12 bases between. This CDR3 has 12 amino acids. In the source study's methods: Amplified reference gene primers provided the basis for estimating nucleated cell counts. Data came from immunoSEQ multiplex PCR; TCRdb stores just in-frame clones and leaves some out. From that table come the V and J calls and clone size; the DNA was used to work out D and trimming. The table records about 180,000 clones, approximately 90% of them present only once.

The genes are TRBV30 and TRBJ2-7; D call uncertain. This sequence originates from a woman younger than 45 with active or convalescent COVID-19. The sample was peripheral blood. The chain's CDR3 is CAWRTPVTEQYF. Here the CDR3 DNA reads TGTGCCTGGAGAACGCCGGTCACCGAGCAGTACTTC.